The 7 T cell receptor beta chains below come from one sample, sequenced in a study of blood T cells in healthy people across ages. A second PCR, run for roughly 7 to 12 cycles, used a sample-barcoded 5' primer plus a J-beta primer mix. TCRdb analysed the 5' RACE reads with MiXCR anew, one entry per CDR3 protein. Among 1.8 million or so distinct CDR3 sequences listed, 39% were seen once. Sequencing was carried out using blood. The receptors were gathered from a human donor in good health.

The V and J genes are TRBV15 and TRBJ2-1; either TRBD1 or TRBD2 may supply D (6 bases each). The V gene lost 5 bases and the J gene lost 9 bases, with 14 bases spanning the gap. The CDR3 runs 13 residues. In germline, CDR1 is LNHNV, CDR2 YYDKDF (reference sequence). The CDR3 is CATSPRGASEQFF. The CDR3 DNA is TGTGCCACCAGCCCAAGGGGGGCCTCTGAGCAGTTCTTC.

The table lists this clonotype with a few counts. V gene TRBV29-1 combines with J gene TRBJ2-7; the D call may be TRBD1 or TRBD2 (5 bases each). The CDR3 sequence is 15 residues long. Germline V gene sequence: CDR1 SQVTM, CDR2 ANQGSEA. With 1 base removed from V and 0 bases from J, the gap between germline ends came to 13 bases. This chain's CDR3 is CSVEGWGSSSYEQYF. CDR3 bases: TGCAGCGTTGAAGGGTGGGGGAGTTCCTCCTACGAGCAGTACTTC.

This clonotype was observed many times. This rearrangement joins TRBV7-2 to TRBJ2-5; the D is unclear. Germline V gene lookup returns CDR1 SGHTA and CDR2 FQGNSA. The CDR3 runs 14 residues. Trimming took off 1 base at V and 0 bases at J, with 6 bases between the two ends. In DNA form, the CDR3 reads TGTGCCAGCAGCTTAGGTGACTACCAAGAGACCCAGTACTTC. Protein product: CASSLGDYQETQYF.

The chain carries TRBV7-9 and TRBJ2-7, with 9 bases aligning to TRBD1. V shed 2 bases, J shed 4 bases, and the junction held 9 bases outside the gene matches. CDR1 and CDR2 (germline): SEHNR, FQNEAQ (reference sequence). CDR3 length: 16 amino acids. CDR3 bases: TGTGCCAGCAGCTTAACTAGGGGACAGGGTTTTTACGAGCAGTACTTC. This sequence encodes CASSLTRGQGFYEQYF.

A few counts support this clonotype. The chain links TRBV7-3 to TRBJ2-1, with TRBD2 matching over 8 bases. This CDR3 spans 16 amino acids. The V gene end was trimmed by 1 base and the J gene end by 2 bases; junction bases not matched to a gene: 4. Germline CDR1 and CDR2: SGHTA and FQGTGA. CDR3 sequence: CASSLIAGGTYNEQFF. The CDR3 DNA reads TGTGCCAGCAGCTTAATCGCGGGGGGAACCTACAATGAGCAGTTCTTC.

This chain connects TRBV20-1 to TRBJ1-6; D is possibly TRBD1 (6 bases). V was shortened by 6 bases and J by 10 bases, with 22 bases between the two germline ends. The CDR3 totals 15 residues. The germline V gene encodes CDR1 DFQATT and CDR2 SNEGSKA (reference sequence). The CDR3 loop reads CSARGSGVVRSPLHF. The CDR3 region has the DNA TGCAGTGCCAGGGGATCAGGGGTGGTACGATCACCCCTCCACTTT.

The genes are TRBV6-1 and TRBJ2-5; tentatively, D is TRBD2 (5 bases). Trimming left V 5 bases short and J 0 bases short, with 13 bases between. The CDR3 runs 15 residues. The germline V gene has CDR1 MNHNS and CDR2 SASEGT. CDR3 sequence reads: CASSYDKRNQETQYF. Here the CDR3 DNA reads TGTGCCAGCAGTTATGATAAGCGGAACCAAGAGACCCAGTACTTC.